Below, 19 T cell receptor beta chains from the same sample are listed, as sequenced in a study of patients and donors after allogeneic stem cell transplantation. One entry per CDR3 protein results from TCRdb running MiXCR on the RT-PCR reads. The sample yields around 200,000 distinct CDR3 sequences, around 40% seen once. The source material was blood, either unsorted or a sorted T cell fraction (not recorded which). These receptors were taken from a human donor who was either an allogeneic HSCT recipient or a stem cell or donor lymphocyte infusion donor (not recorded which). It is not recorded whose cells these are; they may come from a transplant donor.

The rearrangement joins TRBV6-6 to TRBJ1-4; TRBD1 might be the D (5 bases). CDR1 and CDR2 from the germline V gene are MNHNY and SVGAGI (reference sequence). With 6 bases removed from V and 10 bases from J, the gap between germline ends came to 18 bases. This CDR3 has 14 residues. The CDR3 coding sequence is TGTGCCAGCAGCCGGGAGACCGCCGGGGGAAAACTGTTTTTT. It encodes CASSRETAGGKLFF.

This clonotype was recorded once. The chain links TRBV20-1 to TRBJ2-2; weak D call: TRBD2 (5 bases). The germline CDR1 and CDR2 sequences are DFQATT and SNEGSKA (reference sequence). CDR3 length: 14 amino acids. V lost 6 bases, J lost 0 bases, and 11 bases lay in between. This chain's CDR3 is CSAKPGSNTGELFF. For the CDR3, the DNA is TGCAGTGCAAAGCCGGGATCGAACACCGGGGAGCTGTTTTTT.

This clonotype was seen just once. The CDR3 DNA follows: TGTGCCAGCAGAAGAGGACTAGCGCACTCGGGCGAGCAGTACTTC. Translated, it gives CASRRGLAHSGEQYF. V and J are TRBV5-6 and TRBJ2-7; 9 bases agree with TRBD2. The V and J ends lost 5 bases and 6 bases, in that order; junction bases with no gene match: 12. The V gene's germline CDR1 is SGHDT and CDR2 YYEEEE. The CDR3 spans 15 residues.

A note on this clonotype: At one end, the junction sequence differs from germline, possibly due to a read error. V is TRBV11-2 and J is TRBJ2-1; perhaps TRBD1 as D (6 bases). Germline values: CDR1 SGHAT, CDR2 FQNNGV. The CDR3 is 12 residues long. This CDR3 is CASSRSRDTLVF. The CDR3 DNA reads TGTGCCAGCAGCCGTAGCCGGGACACCCTTGTCTTC.

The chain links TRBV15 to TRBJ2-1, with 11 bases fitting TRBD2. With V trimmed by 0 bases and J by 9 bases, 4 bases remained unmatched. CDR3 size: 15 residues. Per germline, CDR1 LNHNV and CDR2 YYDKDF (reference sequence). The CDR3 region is CATSRDLAGGPEQFF. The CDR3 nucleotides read TGTGCCACCAGCAGAGATTTAGCGGGGGGGCCTGAGCAGTTCTTC.

CDR3 coding DNA: TGTGCCAGCTCACCACAGGGGGCCATTAACTATGGCTACACCTTC. Encoded protein: CASSPQGAINYGYTF. The genes are TRBV18 and TRBJ1-2; 7 bases fit TRBD1. With V trimmed by 1 base and J by 1 base, 3 bases remained unmatched. Germline V gene data show CDR1 as KGHSH and CDR2 as LQKENI. The CDR3 is 15 residues long.

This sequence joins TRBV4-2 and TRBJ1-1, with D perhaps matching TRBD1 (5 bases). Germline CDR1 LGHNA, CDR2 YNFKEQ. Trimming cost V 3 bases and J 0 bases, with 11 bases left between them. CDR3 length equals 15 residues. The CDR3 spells CASSHGDFMNTEAFF. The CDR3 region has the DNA TGTGCCAGCAGCCACGGGGACTTCATGAACACTGAAGCTTTCTTT.

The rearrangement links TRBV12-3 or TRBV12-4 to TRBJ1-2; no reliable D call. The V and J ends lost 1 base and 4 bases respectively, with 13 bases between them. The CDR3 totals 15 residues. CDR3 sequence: CASSLVGRRSYGYTF. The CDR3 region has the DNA TGTGCCAGCAGTTTAGTCGGGCGTAGGAGCTATGGCTACACCTTC.

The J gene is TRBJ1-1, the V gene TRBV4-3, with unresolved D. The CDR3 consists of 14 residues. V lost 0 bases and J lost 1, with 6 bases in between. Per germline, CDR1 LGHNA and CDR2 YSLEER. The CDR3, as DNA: TGCGCCAGCAGCCAAGAGCCGGCGAACACTGAAGCTTTCTTT. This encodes CASSQEPANTEAFF.

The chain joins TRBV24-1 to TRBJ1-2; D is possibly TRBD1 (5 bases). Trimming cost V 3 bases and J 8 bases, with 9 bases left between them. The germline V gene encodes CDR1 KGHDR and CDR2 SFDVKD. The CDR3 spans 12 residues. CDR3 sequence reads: CATSDRGEGYTF. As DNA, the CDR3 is TGTGCCACCAGTGATCGGGGGGAAGGCTACACCTTC.

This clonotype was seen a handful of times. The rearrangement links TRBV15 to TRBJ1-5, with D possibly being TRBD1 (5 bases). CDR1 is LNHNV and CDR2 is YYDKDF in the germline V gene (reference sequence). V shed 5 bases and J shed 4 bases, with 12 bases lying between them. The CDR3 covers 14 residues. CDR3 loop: CATSFGGANQPQHF. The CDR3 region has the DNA TGTGCCACCAGCTTTGGAGGGGCTAATCAGCCCCAGCATTTT.

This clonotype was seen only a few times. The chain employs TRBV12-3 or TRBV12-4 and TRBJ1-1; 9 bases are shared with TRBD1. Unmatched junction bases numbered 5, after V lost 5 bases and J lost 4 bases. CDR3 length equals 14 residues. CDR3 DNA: TGTGCCAGCAGTAAACAGGGGGCGAGCACTGAAGCTTTCTTT. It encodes CASSKQGASTEAFF.

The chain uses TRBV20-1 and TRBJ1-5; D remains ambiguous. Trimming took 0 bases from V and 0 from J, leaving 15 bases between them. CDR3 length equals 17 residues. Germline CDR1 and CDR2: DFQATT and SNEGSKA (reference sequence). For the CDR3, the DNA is TGCAGTGCTAGAGACGACTACAAGCGAAATAGCAATCAGCCCCAGCATTTT. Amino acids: CSARDDYKRNSNQPQHF.

DNA of the CDR3: TGTGCCAGCAGTTATAGCGAGAGCTCCTACAATGAGCAGTTCTTC. This encodes CASSYSESSYNEQFF. V usage is TRBV6-5 and J usage is TRBJ2-1, with D perhaps matching TRBD2 (5 bases). The ends were cut back, 3 bases at V and 0 bases at J, with 9 bases in the middle. From germline, CDR1 is MNHEY and CDR2 SVGAGI. The CDR3 length is 15 residues.

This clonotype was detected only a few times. The CDR3 DNA follows: TGTGCCACCTCCTGGGGAGGGCCGAACACTGAAGCTTTCTTT. Encoded protein: CATSWGGPNTEAFF. This sequence joins TRBV2 and TRBJ1-1; D gene uncertain. The CDR3 contains 14 residues. Germline CDR1 reads SNHLY; CDR2 reads FYNNEI. The V end lost 10 bases, the J end lost 1 base, and 16 bases lay between the germline ends.

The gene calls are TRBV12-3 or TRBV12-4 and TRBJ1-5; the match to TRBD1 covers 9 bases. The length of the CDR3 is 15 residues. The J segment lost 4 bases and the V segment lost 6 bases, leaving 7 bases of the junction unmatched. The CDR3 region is CASRKAGTGNQPQHF. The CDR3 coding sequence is TGTGCCAGCAGAAAGGCCGGGACAGGGAATCAGCCCCAGCATTTT.

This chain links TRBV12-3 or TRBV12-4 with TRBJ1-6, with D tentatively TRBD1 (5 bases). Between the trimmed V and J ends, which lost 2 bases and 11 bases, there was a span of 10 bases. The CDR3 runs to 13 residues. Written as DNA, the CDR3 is TGTGCCAGCAGTTTAAGACAGATGACACCCCTCCACTTT. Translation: CASSLRQMTPLHF.

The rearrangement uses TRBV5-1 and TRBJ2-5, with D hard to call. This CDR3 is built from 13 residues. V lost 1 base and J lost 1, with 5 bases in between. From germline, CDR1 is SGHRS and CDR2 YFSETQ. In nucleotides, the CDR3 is TGCGCCAGCAGCTTGAGGGTCCAAGAGACCCAGTACTTC. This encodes CASSLRVQETQYF.

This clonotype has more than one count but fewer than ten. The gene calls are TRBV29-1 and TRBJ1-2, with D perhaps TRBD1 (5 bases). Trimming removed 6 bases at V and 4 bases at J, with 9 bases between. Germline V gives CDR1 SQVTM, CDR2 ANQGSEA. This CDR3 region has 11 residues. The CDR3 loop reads CSVTEIYGYTF. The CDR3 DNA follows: TGCAGCGTGACAGAAATCTATGGCTACACCTTC. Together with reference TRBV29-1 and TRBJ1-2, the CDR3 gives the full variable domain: SAVISQKPSRDICQRGTSLTIQCQVDSQVTMMFWYRQQPGQSLTLIATANQGSEATYESGFVIDKFPISRPNLTFSTLTVSNMSPEDSSIYLCSVTEIYGYTFGSGTRLTVV.